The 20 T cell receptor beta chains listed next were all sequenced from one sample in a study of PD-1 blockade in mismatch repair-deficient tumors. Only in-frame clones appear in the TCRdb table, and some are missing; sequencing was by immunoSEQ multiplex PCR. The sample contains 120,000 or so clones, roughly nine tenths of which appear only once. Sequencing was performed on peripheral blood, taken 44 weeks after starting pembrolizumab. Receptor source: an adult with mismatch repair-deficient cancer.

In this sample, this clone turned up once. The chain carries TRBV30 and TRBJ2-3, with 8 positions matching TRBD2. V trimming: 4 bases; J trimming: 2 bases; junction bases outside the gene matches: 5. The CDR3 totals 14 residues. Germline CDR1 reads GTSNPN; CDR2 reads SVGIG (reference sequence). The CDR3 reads CAWKGGGNTDTQYF. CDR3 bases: TGTGCCTGGAAGGGCGGGGGGAACACAGATACGCAGTATTTT.

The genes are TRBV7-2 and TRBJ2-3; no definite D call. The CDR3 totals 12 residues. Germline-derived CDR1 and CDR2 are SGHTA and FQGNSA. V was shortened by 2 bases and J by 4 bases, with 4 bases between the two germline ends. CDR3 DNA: TGTGCCAGCAGCTTATGGGCAGATACGCAGTATTTT. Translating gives CASSLWADTQYF.

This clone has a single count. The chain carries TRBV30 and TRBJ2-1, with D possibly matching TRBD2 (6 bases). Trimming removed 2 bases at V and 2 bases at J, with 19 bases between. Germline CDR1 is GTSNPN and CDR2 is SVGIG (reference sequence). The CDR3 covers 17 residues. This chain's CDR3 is CAWSFLRGIVPYNEQFF. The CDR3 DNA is TGTGCCTGGAGTTTCTTACGGGGGATCGTCCCCTACAATGAGCAGTTCTTC.

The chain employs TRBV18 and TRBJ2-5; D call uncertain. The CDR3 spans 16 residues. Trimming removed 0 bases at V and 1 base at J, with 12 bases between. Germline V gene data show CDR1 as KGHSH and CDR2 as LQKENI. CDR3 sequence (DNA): TGTGCCAGCTCACCACCGGTTGGACGGGTCCAAGAGACCCAGTACTTC. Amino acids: CASSPPVGRVQETQYF.

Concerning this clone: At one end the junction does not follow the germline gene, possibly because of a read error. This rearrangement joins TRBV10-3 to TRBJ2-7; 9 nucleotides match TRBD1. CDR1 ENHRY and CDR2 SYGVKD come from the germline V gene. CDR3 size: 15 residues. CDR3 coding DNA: TGTGCCAGCAGTTACGCGGACAGGGGAGGTCTCGAGCAGTACTTC. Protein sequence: CASSYADRGGLEQYF.

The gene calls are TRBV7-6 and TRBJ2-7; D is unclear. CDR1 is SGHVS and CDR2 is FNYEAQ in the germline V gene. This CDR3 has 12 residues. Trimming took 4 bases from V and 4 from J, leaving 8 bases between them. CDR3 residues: CASSSSRYEQYF. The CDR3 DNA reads TGTGCCAGCAGCTCGAGTCGATACGAGCAGTACTTC.

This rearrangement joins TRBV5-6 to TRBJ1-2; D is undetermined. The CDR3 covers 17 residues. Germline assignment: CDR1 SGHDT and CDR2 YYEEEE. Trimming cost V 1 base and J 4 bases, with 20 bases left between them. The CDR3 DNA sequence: TGTGCCAGCAGCTTGTTAATCGCCAGTACCCTACCCTATGGCTACACCTTC. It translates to CASSLLIASTLPYGYTF.

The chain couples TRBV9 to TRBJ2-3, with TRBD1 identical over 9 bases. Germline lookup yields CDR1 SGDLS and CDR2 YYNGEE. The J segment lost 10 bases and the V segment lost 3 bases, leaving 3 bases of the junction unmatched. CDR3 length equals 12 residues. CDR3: CASSGRQGAQYF. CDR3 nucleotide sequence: TGTGCCAGCAGCGGCCGACAGGGGGCGCAGTATTTT.

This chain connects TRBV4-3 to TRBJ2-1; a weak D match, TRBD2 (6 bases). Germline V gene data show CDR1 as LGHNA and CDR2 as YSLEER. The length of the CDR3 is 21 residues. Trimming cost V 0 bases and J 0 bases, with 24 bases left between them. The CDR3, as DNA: TGCGCCAGCAGCCAAGAATGGGGTCTGGGGACCGTAGCGGTCTCCTACAATGAGCAGTTCTTC. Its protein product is CASSQEWGLGTVAVSYNEQFF.

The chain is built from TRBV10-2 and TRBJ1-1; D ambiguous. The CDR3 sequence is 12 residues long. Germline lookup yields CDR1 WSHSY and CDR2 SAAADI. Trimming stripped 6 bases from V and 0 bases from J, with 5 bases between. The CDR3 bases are TGCGCCAGCAGGTCCATGAACACTGAAGCTTTCTTT. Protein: CASRSMNTEAFF.

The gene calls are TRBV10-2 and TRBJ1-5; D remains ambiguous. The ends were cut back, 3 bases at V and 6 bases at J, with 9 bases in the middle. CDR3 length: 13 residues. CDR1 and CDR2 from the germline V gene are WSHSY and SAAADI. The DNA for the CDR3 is TGCGCCAGCAGTGACCAAGGAGGTCAGCCCCAGCATTTT. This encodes CASSDQGGQPQHF.

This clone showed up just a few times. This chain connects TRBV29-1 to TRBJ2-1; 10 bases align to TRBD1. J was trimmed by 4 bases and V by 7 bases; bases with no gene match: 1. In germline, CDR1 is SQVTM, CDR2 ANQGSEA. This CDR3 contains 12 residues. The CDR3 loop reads CSGDRGYNEQFF. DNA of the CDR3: TGCAGCGGGGACAGGGGTTACAATGAGCAGTTCTTC.

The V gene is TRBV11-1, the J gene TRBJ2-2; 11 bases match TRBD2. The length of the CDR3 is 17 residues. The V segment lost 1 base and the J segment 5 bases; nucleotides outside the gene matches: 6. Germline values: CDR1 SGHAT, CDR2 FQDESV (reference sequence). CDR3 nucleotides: TGTGCCAGCAGCTTAGGGGTGACTAGCGGGATTACCGGGGAGCTGTTTTTT. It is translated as CASSLGVTSGITGELFF.

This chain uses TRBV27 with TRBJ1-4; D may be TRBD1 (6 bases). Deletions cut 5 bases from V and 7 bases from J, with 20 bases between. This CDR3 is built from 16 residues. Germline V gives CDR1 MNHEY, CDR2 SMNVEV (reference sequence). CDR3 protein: CASSPLGHLEGEKLFF. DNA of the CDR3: TGTGCCAGCAGTCCATTGGGACACCTTGAGGGTGAAAAACTGTTTTTT.

CDR3 residues: CASSQDPQGEGFGGYTF. Written as DNA, the CDR3 is TGCGCCAGCAGCCAAGACCCGCAAGGGGAAGGGTTCGGGGGCTACACCTTC. The rearrangement joins TRBV4-1 to TRBJ1-2; D may be TRBD1 (5 bases). The V gene lost 0 bases and the J gene lost 8 bases, with 22 bases spanning the gap. Germline CDR1 is MGHRA and CDR2 is YSYEKL. The CDR3 extends over 17 amino acids.

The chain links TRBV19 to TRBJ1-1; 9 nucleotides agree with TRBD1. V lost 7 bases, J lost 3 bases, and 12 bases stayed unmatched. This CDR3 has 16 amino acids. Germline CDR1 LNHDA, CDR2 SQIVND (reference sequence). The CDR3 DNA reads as TGTGCCAGTAATTTCGATCTTGGGACAGGGCACACTGAAGCTTTCTTT. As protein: CASNFDLGTGHTEAFF.

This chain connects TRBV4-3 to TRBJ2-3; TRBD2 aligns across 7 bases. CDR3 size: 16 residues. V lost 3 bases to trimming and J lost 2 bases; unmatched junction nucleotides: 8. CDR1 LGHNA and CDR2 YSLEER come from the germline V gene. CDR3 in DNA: TGCGCCAGCAGCCAGGATACCGGGACTACCACAGATACGCAGTATTTT. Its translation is CASSQDTGTTTDTQYF.

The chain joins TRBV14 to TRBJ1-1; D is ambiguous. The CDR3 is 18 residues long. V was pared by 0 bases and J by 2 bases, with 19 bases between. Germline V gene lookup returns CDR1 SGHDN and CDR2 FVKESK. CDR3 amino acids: CASSQEAYFGRLNTEAFF. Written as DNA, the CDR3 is TGTGCCAGCAGCCAAGAGGCGTACTTTGGCAGGTTAAACACTGAAGCTTTCTTT.

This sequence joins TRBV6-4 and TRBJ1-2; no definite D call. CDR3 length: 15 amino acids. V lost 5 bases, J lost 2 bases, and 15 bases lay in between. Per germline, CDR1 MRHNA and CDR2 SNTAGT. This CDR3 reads CASSPQTRGNYGYTF. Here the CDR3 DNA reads TGTGCCAGCAGTCCCCAAACACGGGGAAACTATGGCTACACCTTC.

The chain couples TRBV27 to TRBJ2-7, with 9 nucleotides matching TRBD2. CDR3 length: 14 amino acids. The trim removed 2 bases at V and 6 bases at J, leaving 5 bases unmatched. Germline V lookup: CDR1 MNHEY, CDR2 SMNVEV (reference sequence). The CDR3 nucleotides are TGTGCCAGCAGTTTAATAGCGGGAGCCCCCGAGCAGTACTTC. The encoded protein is CASSLIAGAPEQYF.